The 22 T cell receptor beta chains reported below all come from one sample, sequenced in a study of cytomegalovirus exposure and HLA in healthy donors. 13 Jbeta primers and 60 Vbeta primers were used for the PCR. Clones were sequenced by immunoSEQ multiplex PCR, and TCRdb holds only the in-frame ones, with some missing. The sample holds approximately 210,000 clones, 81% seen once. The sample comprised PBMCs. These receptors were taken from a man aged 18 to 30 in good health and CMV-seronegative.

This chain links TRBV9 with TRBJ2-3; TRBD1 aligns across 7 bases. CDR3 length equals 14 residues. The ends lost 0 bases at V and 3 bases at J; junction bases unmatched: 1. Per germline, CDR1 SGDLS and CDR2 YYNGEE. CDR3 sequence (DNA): TGTGCCAGCAGCGTAGCGACAGGGACAGATACGCAGTATTTT. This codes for CASSVATGTDTQYF. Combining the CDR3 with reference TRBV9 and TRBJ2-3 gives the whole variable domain DSGVTQTPKHLITATGQRVTLRCSPRSGDLSVYWYQQSLDQGLQFLIQYYNGEERAKGNILERFSAQQFPDLHSELNLSSLELGDSALYFCASSVATGTDTQYFGPGTRLTVL.

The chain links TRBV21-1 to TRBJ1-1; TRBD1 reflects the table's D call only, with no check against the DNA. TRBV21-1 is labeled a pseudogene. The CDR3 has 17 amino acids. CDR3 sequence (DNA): TGTGCCAGCAGCAAAGTTTGTTCAGACACCAATGACACTGAAGCTTTCTTT. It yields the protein CASSKVCSDTNDTEAFF.

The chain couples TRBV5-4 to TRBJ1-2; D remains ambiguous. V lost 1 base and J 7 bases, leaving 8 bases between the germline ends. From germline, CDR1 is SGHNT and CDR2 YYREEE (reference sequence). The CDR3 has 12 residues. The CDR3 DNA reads TGTGCCAGCAGCTTGCCGGCTAGTGGCTACACCTTC. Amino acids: CASSLPASGYTF. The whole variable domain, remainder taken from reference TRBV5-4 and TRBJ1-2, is ETGVTQSPTHLIKTRGQQVTLRCSSQSGHNTVSWYQQALGQGPQFIFQYYREEENGRGNFPPRFSGLQFPNYSSELNVNALELDDSALYLCASSLPASGYTFGSGTRLTVV.

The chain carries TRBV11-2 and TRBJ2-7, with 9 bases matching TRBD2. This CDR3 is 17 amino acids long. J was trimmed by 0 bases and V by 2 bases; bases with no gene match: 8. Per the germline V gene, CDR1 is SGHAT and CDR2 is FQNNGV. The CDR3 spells CASSLSSYSGGSYEQYF. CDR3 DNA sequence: TGTGCCAGCAGCTTATCATCCTATAGCGGGGGCTCCTACGAGCAGTACTTC.

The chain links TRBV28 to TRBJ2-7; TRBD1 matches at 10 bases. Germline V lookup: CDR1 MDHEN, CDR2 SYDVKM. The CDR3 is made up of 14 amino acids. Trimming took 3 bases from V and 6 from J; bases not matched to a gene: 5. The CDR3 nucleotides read TGTGCCAGCAGTTTCCGGGACAGGGGAGGCGAGCAGTACTTC. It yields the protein CASSFRDRGGEQYF. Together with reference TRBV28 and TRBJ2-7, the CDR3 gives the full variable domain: DVKVTQSSRYLVKRTGEKVFLECVQDMDHENMFWYRQDPGLGLRLIYFSYDVKMKEKGDIPEGYSVSREKKERFSLILESASTNQTSMYLCASSFRDRGGEQYFGPGTRLTVT.

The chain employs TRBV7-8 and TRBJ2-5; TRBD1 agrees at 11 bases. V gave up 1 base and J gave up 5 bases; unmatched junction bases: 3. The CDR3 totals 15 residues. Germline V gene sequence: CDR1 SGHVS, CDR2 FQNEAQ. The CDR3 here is CASSLGTGGLETQYF. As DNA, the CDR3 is TGTGCCAGCAGCTTAGGGACAGGGGGCCTGGAGACCCAGTACTTC.

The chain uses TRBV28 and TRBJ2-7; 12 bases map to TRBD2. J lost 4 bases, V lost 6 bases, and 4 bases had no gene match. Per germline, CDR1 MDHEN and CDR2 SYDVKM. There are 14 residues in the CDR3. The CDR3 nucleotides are TGTGCCAGCAGCACACTAGCGGGAGGATACGAGCAGTACTTC. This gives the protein CASSTLAGGYEQYF.

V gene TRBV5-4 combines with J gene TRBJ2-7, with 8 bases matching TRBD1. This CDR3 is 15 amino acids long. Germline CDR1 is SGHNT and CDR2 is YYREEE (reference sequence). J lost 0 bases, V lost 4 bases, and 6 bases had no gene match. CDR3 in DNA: TGTGCCAGCAGCAGAAACAGGGGGAGCTCCTACGAGCAGTACTTC. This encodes CASSRNRGSSYEQYF.

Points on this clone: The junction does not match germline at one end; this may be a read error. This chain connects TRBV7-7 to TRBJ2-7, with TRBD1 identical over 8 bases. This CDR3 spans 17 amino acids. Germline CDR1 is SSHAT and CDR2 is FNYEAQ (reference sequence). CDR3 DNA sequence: TGTGCTAGCAGCTTAGATTCGGACAGGGCAGATTCCTACGAGCAGTACTTC. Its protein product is CASSLDSDRADSYEQYF.

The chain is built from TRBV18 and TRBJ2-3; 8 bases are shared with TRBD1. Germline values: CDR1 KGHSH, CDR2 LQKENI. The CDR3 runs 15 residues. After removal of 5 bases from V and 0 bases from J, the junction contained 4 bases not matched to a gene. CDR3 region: CASSTGQGSTDTQYF. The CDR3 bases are TGTGCCAGCTCAACTGGACAGGGAAGCACAGATACGCAGTATTTT.

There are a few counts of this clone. The CDR3 here is CASSVRGGNTEAFF. As DNA, the CDR3 is TGTGCCAGCAGCGTTCGGGGGGGGAACACTGAAGCTTTCTTT. The chain couples TRBV7-9 to TRBJ1-1; a possible D gene is TRBD1 (5 bases). Germline assignment: CDR1 SEHNR and CDR2 FQNEAQ (reference sequence). Trimming stripped 5 bases from V and 1 base from J, with 11 bases between. The CDR3 runs 14 residues.

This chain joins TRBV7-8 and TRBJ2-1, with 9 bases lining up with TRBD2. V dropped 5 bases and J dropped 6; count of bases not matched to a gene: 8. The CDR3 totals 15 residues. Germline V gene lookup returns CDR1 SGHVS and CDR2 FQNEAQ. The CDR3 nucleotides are TGTGCCAGCAGCCCCCGCGGACTAGCGACCAATGAGCAGTTCTTC. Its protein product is CASSPRGLATNEQFF.

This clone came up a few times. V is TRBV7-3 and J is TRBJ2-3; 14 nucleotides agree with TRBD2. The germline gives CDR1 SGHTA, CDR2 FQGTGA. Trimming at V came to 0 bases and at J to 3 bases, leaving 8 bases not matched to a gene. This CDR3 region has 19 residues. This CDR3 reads CASSLTRRGLAGATDTQYF. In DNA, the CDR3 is TGTGCCAGCAGCTTAACTCGACGGGGACTAGCGGGAGCGACAGATACGCAGTATTTT.

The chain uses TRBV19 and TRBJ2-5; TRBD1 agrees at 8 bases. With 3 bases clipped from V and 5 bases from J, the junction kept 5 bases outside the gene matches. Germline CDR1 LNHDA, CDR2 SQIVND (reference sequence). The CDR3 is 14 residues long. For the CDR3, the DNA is TGTGCCAGTAGTATTCAGGGGGCAGAGGAGACCCAGTACTTC. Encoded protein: CASSIQGAEETQYF.

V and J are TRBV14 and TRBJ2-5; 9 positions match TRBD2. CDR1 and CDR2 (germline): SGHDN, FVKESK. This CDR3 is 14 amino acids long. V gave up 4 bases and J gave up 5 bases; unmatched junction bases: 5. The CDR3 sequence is CASSLGLARETQYF. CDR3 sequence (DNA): TGTGCCAGCAGCCTGGGACTAGCCCGGGAGACCCAGTACTTC.

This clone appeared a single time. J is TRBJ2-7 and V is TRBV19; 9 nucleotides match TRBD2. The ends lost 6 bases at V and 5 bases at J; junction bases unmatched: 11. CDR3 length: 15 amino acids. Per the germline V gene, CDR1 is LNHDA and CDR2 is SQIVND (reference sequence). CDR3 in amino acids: CASRTFSGGTHEQYF. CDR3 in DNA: TGTGCCAGTAGGACCTTCAGCGGGGGGACCCACGAGCAGTACTTC. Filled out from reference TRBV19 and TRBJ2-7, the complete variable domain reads DGGITQSPKYLFRKEGQNVTLSCEQNLNHDAMYWYRQDPGQGLRLIYYSQIVNDFQKGDIAEGYSVSREKKESFPLTVTSAQKNPTAFYLCASRTFSGGTHEQYFGPGTRLTVT.

The chain's CDR3 is CAISDQRQQGARNEQYF. CDR3 bases: TGTGCCATCAGTGACCAGAGACAACAGGGGGCGAGGAACGAGCAGTACTTC. The rearrangement links TRBV10-3 to TRBJ2-7, with 9 bases that match TRBD1. J gave up 5 bases and V 3 bases, and 14 bases lay outside the gene matches. The V gene's germline CDR1 is ENHRY and CDR2 SYGVKD. The CDR3 spans 17 residues.

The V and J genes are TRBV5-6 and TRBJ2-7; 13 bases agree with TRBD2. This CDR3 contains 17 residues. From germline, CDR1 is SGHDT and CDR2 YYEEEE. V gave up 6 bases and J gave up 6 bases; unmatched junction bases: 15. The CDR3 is CASTGPGTSGVLFEQYF. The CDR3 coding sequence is TGTGCCAGCACCGGTCCCGGGACTAGCGGGGTCCTCTTCGAGCAGTACTTC.

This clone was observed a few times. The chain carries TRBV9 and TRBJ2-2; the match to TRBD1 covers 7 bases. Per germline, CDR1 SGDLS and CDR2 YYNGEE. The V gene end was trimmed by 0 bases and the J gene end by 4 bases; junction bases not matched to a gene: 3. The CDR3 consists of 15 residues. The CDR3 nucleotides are TGTGCCAGCAGCGTAGGACAGGGCTCCACCGGGGAGCTGTTTTTT. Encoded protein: CASSVGQGSTGELFF.

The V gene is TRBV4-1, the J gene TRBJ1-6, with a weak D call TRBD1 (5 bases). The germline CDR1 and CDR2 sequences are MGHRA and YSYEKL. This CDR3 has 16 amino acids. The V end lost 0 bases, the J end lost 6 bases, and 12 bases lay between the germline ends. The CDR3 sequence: CASSQEPGLPNSPLHF. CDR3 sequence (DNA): TGCGCCAGCAGCCAAGAACCGGGACTGCCTAATTCACCCCTCCACTTT.

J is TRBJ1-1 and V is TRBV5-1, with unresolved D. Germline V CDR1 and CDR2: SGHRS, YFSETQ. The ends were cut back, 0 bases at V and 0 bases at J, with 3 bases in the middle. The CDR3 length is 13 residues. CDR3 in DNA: TGCGCCAGCAGCTTGGCTGTGAACACTGAAGCTTTCTTT. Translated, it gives CASSLAVNTEAFF.

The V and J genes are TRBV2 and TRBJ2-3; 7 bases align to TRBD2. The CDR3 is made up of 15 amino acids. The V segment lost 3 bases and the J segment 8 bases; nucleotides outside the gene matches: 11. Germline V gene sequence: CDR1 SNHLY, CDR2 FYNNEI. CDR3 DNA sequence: TGTGCCAGCAGTGACCGGACTAGGGGAGAGCGTACGCAGTATTTT. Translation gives CASSDRTRGERTQYF. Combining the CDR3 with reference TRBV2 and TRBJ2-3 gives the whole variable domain EPEVTQTPSHQVTQMGQEVILRCVPISNHLYFYWYRQILGQKVEFLVSFYNNEISEKSEIFDDQFSVERPDGSNFTLKIRSTKLEDSAMYFCASSDRTRGERTQYFGPGTRLTVL.